This TCR beta chain was captured in a study of T cells in Graves' hyperthyroidism and ophthalmopathy (dated 2019 in TCRdb). For context, the study as a whole: Peripheral blood samples were taken at initial diagnosis, before any treatment was given. To identify distinguishing TCR V-J signatures, a discovery cohort of 100 or so patients was used, comprising 40 to 45 with Graves' ophthalmopathy and approximately 58 with stable Graves' hyperthyroidism. Prospective prediction of ophthalmopathy was tested in an independent validation cohort of 18 to 20 hyperthyroidism patients and some 17 patients who later progressed to ophthalmopathy. The roughly 100 discovery patients were randomly split 7:3 into training and test sets. Thyroid tissue and blood T-cell repertoires from about six Graves' hyperthyroidism patients were also compared in the study. After sampling, hyperthyroidism patients received methimazole starting at 30 mg daily, and ophthalmopathy patients received high-dose intravenous methylprednisolone. TCR Vbeta CDR3 sequencing of 120 to 150 peripheral blood samples (more than 40 ophthalmopathy, roughly 72 hyperthyroidism and roughly 17 progressor patients) is reported in the paper. General findings and caveats noted by the study authors: Sample size was not statistically predetermined, and blinding of investigators to group allocation was not performed. Most expanded thyroid clonotypes (frequency above 0.001) were also detected in blood, a finding suggesting that blood repertoires may reflect thyroid immune responses. A 13 V-J signature model separated ophthalmopathy from stable hyperthyroidism, with around 90% sensitivity and 81% to 82% specificity in cross-validation and 80%/75% in testing. In validation, the model predicted progression to ophthalmopathy a median of 6.5 months before onset, with over 60% sensitivity and about 75% specificity.

Stable Graves' hyperthyroidism was defined as the absence of progression to ophthalmopathy over 18 months of follow-up. Hyperthyroidism patients were newly diagnosed, had a disease duration of under 2 months, and were aged 18 to 65 years. Exclusion was applied to patients with uncontrolled infections, other autoimmune diseases, pregnancy or lactation. Diagnoses were established on the basis of clinical symptoms, serum thyroxine and TRAb, thyroid ultrasound, and orbital computed tomography. Ficoll-Paque density gradient centrifugation was used to isolate PBMCs from around 10 ml of fresh peripheral blood. Trizol reagent was used to extract total RNA, and RNA quality was then checked on an Agilent 2100 Bioanalyzer. The TCR beta CDR3 regions were amplified from RNA transcripts. For the first round of RT-PCR on the TCR CDR3, the HTBI primer set was used together with the Qiagen OneStep RT-PCR kit. Libraries were constructed in a second round of multiplex PCR, after which size selection and purification were performed. The libraries were sequenced on an Illumina HiSeq2000 using paired-end 100 bp reads. Per the authors' processing: SOAPnuke was used to process the raw data, removing reads that contained adapters or uncalled bases, had a mean Phred below 15, or lacked an exact match to the constant primer or identifier. High-quality paired reads were merged using COPE v1.2.5, and each unique nucleotide sequence was defined as a clonotype. MiTCR v1.1 was used to align clonotypes to the IMGT TRBV, TRBD and TRBJ reference segments. The analysis included only V-J combinations with a frequency above 0.0001, which together covered approximately 99% of the repertoires. The TCS score was defined as F50 (clonal expansion) divided by E x V (chaos), with BLOSUM62-based TCRdist calculated between CDR3 peptides within each V-J. Welch's t-statistics and random forest reduced roughly 500 V-J features to some 14, which were used in a naive Bayes classifier (R e1071). The public reads were reanalyzed by TCRdb: fastp trimming at Q25, MiXCR alignment, in-frame beta chains only. Every distinct CDR3 protein forms one entry, paired with its most common genes and DNA. In this record, the V and J calls reflect TCRdb's handling and not the investigators' own analysis. Present in this sample are 350,000 or so distinct CDR3 sequences, about 20% of which were seen just once. The top ten hold under 55% of the sample.

This clonotype was detected ten times or more. The antigen this receptor binds is unknown. Base quality data are lacking; no much larger clone is found one base away. CDR1 and CDR2 were assigned from the germline V gene as MNHNS and SASEGT. Spanning cysteine to phenylalanine, the CDR3 consists of 13 amino acids. Only the CDR3 part of the read is kept: 39 bases, read in frame from the first base. V drops 10 bases and J drops 3 bases, leaving 15 bases in between. This TCR was sampled from a woman in her fifties or sixties with Graves' hyperthyroidism. The specimen sequenced was blood. The chain is assembled from TRBV6-1 and TRBJ1-2, and TRBD1 may be the D gene, going by 5 matching bases. The nucleotide sequence reads TGTGCCATTGCGTTCGGGGGTCACTATGGCTACACCTTC. Its protein product is CAIAFGGHYGYTF.